The 19 T cell receptor beta chains below all came from one sample that was sequenced in a study of T-cell memory formation after mild COVID-19. TCRdb recomputed calls from the 5' RACE reads with MiXCR, one row per CDR3 protein. The repertoire consists of about 430,000 distinct CDR3 sequences, with approximately 18% occurring once and the leading ten covering roughly a fifth. Sequencing was carried out using PBMCs or a T cell subset sorted from them (not recorded which). These receptors were taken from a man aged 18 to 29 who had mild COVID-19 (a few samples of this study predate the infection). Cell type and time point are not known.

This chain uses TRBV5-4 with TRBJ2-5; 10 bases map to TRBD1. The ends lost 4 bases at V and 5 bases at J; junction bases unmatched: 11. Germline CDR1 and CDR2: SGHNT and YYREEE (reference sequence). The CDR3 totals 16 residues. CDR3 region: CASSRPGQGIQETQYF. Here the CDR3 DNA reads TGTGCCAGCAGCCGACCGGGACAGGGGATTCAGGAGACCCAGTACTTC.

This chain connects TRBV6-2 or TRBV6-3 to TRBJ1-3; D gene ambiguous. Germline V gene lookup returns CDR1 MNHEY and CDR2 SVGEGT. The CDR3 has 15 amino acids. The V end was cut by 7 bases, the J end by 1 base, with 14 bases between. The CDR3 sequence is CASTRETLSGNTIYF. Written as DNA, the CDR3 is TGTGCCAGCACCCGAGAAACCTTATCTGGAAACACCATATATTTT.

In this sample, this clonotype turned up a few times. V usage is TRBV2 and J usage is TRBJ2-3, with D possibly matching TRBD2 (7 bases). In germline, CDR1 is SNHLY, CDR2 FYNNEI. Trimming took off 1 base at V and 2 bases at J, with 13 bases between the two ends. This CDR3 region has 16 residues. CDR3 amino acids: CASSEEVAGATDTQYF. In DNA form, the CDR3 reads TGTGCCAGCAGTGAAGAAGTTGCGGGGGCCACAGATACGCAGTATTTT.

In its sample, this clonotype was seen a few times. This chain uses TRBV5-1 with TRBJ1-6; possibly TRBD1 for D (5 bases). Deletions cut 0 bases from V and 13 bases from J, with 8 bases between. This CDR3 is 12 amino acids long. Germline lookup yields CDR1 SGHRS and CDR2 YFSETQ. The CDR3 is CASSLEGRPLHF. CDR3 coding DNA: TGCGCCAGCAGCTTGGAGGGACGGCCCCTCCACTTT.

The genes are TRBV19 and TRBJ1-1; TRBD1 is a possible D gene (5 bases). The CDR3 contains 15 residues. CDR1 LNHDA and CDR2 SQIVND come from the germline V gene (reference sequence). V lost 1 base, J lost 1 base, and 10 bases lay in between. The CDR3 DNA reads TGTGCCAGTAGTATAGGCGGGACGGGGAACACTGAAGCTTTCTTT. Amino acids: CASSIGGTGNTEAFF.

The V and J genes are TRBV7-8 and TRBJ2-7; D is unclear. The CDR3 is 13 residues long. Germline assignment: CDR1 SGHVS and CDR2 FQNEAQ. V was cut by 3 bases and J by 0 bases, with 6 bases left in between. CDR3 residues: CASSFTVSYEQYF. The CDR3, as DNA: TGTGCCAGCAGCTTCACAGTCTCCTACGAGCAGTACTTC.

This clonotype was counted between two and nine times. This rearrangement joins TRBV4-3 to TRBJ1-1, with 8 nucleotides matching TRBD1. The CDR3 has 14 amino acids. V shed 7 bases, J shed 0 bases, and the junction held 4 bases outside the gene matches. Germline CDR1 and CDR2: LGHNA and YSLEER. The CDR3 region has the DNA TGCGCCAGCACCACAGGGGGGCTGAACACTGAAGCTTTCTTT. Amino acid sequence: CASTTGGLNTEAFF.

This clonotype was detected a few times. The V call is TRBV12-3 or TRBV12-4, the J call TRBJ1-2; TRBD1 is a possible D gene (5 bases). Trimming took off 6 bases at V and 2 bases at J, with 13 bases between the two ends. The CDR3 contains 14 residues. CDR3 in amino acids: CASRDDSINYGYTF. Written as DNA, the CDR3 is TGTGCCAGCAGGGATGACAGTATAAACTATGGCTACACCTTC.

This clonotype was seen more than once but under ten times. The V call is TRBV6-2 or TRBV6-3, the J call TRBJ2-3; either TRBD1 or TRBD2 may supply D (5 bases each). The V gene's germline CDR1 is MNHEY and CDR2 SVGEGT. The length of the CDR3 is 14 residues. The germline V and J ends were trimmed by 0 bases and 3 bases, with 7 bases remaining between them. CDR3: CASSYSWGTDTQYF. The CDR3 coding sequence is TGTGCCAGCAGTTACTCATGGGGGACAGATACGCAGTATTTT.

CDR3 sequence: CASSFIGHTGELFF. CDR3 DNA sequence: TGCGCCAGCAGCTTTATAGGTCACACCGGGGAGCTGTTTTTT. J is TRBJ2-2 and V is TRBV5-1; D gene unclear. The V gene's germline CDR1 is SGHRS and CDR2 YFSETQ. Trimming took off 2 bases at V and 3 bases at J, with 8 bases between the two ends. This CDR3 is 14 amino acids long.

This clonotype was seen once. The chain links TRBV18 to TRBJ1-5; D ambiguous. The length of the CDR3 is 15 residues. The germline V gene has CDR1 KGHSH and CDR2 LQKENI. V dropped 3 bases and J dropped 1 base, with 10 bases sitting between them. The CDR3 here is CASSPSTGSNQPQHF. The CDR3 region has the DNA TGTGCCAGCTCACCGAGCACCGGGAGCAATCAGCCCCAGCATTTT.

This clonotype was recorded a few times. J is TRBJ2-3 and V is TRBV10-2, with 11 positions matching TRBD2. Germline values: CDR1 WSHSY, CDR2 SAAADI. Trimming at V came to 5 bases and at J to 4 bases, leaving 5 bases not matched to a gene. The CDR3 has 15 amino acids. The CDR3 bases are TGCGCCAGCAGTCTAGCGGGGGGAGGAGCAGATACGCAGTATTTT. The encoded protein is CASSLAGGGADTQYF.

This clonotype was seen repeatedly, ten times or more. At one end, the junction sequence differs from germline, possibly due to a read error. The chain combines TRBV7-7 with TRBJ2-5; 11 bases fit TRBD1. Germline-derived CDR1 and CDR2 are SSHAT and FNYEAQ (reference sequence). The CDR3 contains 16 residues. The CDR3 DNA is TGTGCTAGCAGCTTAGCAGGACAGGGGGCCGGAGAGACCCAGTACTTC. Amino acid sequence: CASSLAGQGAGETQYF.

This clonotype was seen a handful of times. This rearrangement joins TRBV5-6 to TRBJ2-7; D might be TRBD1 (6 bases). Trimming took 0 bases from V and 4 from J, leaving 11 bases between them. Germline V gives CDR1 SGHDT, CDR2 YYEEEE. This CDR3 contains 14 residues. Here the CDR3 reads CASSLADSPYEQYF. The CDR3 DNA is TGTGCCAGCAGCTTGGCGGACAGCCCATACGAGCAGTACTTC.

This clonotype has a handful of counts. The chain couples TRBV7-9 to TRBJ2-3, with 7 bases matching TRBD2. Unmatched junction bases numbered 3, after V lost 1 base and J lost 2 bases. This CDR3 region has 15 residues. Per germline, CDR1 SEHNR and CDR2 FQNEAQ (reference sequence). CDR3 nucleotides: TGTGCCAGCAGCTTAGTCCTAGCGGCCACAGATACGCAGTATTTT. Protein sequence: CASSLVLAATDTQYF.

This clonotype was detected a few times. The V call is TRBV4-3, the J call TRBJ1-5; the D gene is possibly TRBD1 (5 bases). The germline V gene has CDR1 LGHNA and CDR2 YSLEER. The CDR3 totals 19 residues. Trimming pared 0 bases from V and 2 bases from J, leaving 20 bases between. The CDR3 is CASSQEVSGKGFGNQPQHF. The CDR3 nucleotides read TGCGCCAGCAGCCAAGAAGTGTCAGGGAAGGGGTTCGGCAATCAGCCCCAGCATTTT.

The chain joins TRBV20-1 to TRBJ2-1; tentative D call: TRBD2 (5 bases). Trimming left V 4 bases short and J 6 bases short, with 7 bases between. Germline V gene lookup returns CDR1 DFQATT and CDR2 SNEGSKA (reference sequence). CDR3 size: 11 residues. CDR3 protein: CSAMRANEQFF. The CDR3 DNA reads TGCAGTGCTATGAGGGCCAATGAGCAGTTCTTC.

The chain links TRBV5-1 to TRBJ2-7, with 9 bases matching TRBD1. Per the germline V gene, CDR1 is SGHRS and CDR2 is YFSETQ. This CDR3 region has 16 residues. V shed 5 bases and J 1 base; nucleotides not matched to a gene: 10. CDR3 residues: CASSSVPGQGSYEQYF. The CDR3 region has the DNA TGCGCCAGCAGTTCCGTCCCGGGACAGGGATCCTACGAGCAGTACTTC.

DNA of the CDR3: TGTGCCACCACCGAGGGACAGGGGAATGAGCAGTTCTTC. Its protein product is CATTEGQGNEQFF. The rearrangement uses TRBV24-1 and TRBJ2-1, with 10 bases identical to TRBD1. The CDR3 loop spans 13 amino acids. With V trimmed by 8 bases and J by 7 bases, 4 bases remained unmatched. Germline values: CDR1 KGHDR, CDR2 SFDVKD.